This T cell receptor (beta chain) was documented in a study of beta chain features in type 1 diabetes. Study-wide points: Within each of all four CD4+ subsets, Type 1 diabetes patients had TCRB CDR3s that were moderately but significantly shorter.

All of the isolated RNA was reverse transcribed, so expressed TCRB transcripts were sequenced. Generated by immunoSEQ multiplex PCR, the TCRdb table keeps only in-frame clones and is missing some. The table records approximately 250,000 clones, 16% of them present only once. This clone showed up just a few times. Its specificity is unknown. Trimming took 2 bases from V and 2 from J, leaving 6 bases between them. The CDR3 is 13 residues long. Germline loops: CDR1 SGHTA, CDR2 FQGNSA. The sample consisted of naive CD4+ T cells from blood. The origin of this receptor is a man aged 25 to 45 with type 1 diabetes. The chain recombines TRBV7-2 with TRBJ1-2, with D unresolved. The CDR3 DNA is TGTGCCAGCAGCTTAAGCCGGAACTATGGCTACACCTTC. Its protein product is CASSLSRNYGYTF.